This T cell receptor (beta chain) was sequenced during a study of radiation and T cells in renal cell carcinoma. CDR1 and CDR2 from the germline V gene are MNHEY and SMNVEV (reference sequence). This CDR3 region has 14 residues. The trim removed 8 bases at V and 4 bases at J, leaving 10 bases unmatched. On this clone itself: The antigen remains unidentified.

The study's findings and limits: No pretreatment tumor biopsies were available for baseline clonotypes.

Sequencing was performed with immunoSEQ multiplex PCR; in TCRdb, only in-frame clones are kept and a portion is missing. The repertoire holds around 94,000 clones, with 85% as singletons. Time point here: blood 4 weeks post-SBRT, at nephrectomy. Specified treatment: 15 Gy SBRT to primary tumor, nephrectomy 4 weeks later. Nephrectomy followed 15 Gy stereotactic body radiation by 4 weeks. Blood was sampled at baseline, 2 weeks and 4 weeks after SBRT. This sequence originates from a man between 50 and 59 years old with renal cell carcinoma. This specimen was blood, taken from a patient whose treatment included radiotherapy and nephrectomy. This sequence joins TRBV27 and TRBJ1-1; TRBD1 matches at 7 bases. The CDR3 DNA sequence: TGTGCCAGCTTCCTATCTCCAGGGGGCACTGAAGCTTTCTTT. Residues: CASFLSPGGTEAFF.